These 7 T cell receptor beta chains were all obtained from the same sample, sequenced in a study of cytomegalovirus exposure and HLA in healthy donors. Primers included in the PCR were 60 Vbeta and 13 Jbeta primers. Sequencing was performed with immunoSEQ multiplex PCR; in TCRdb, only in-frame clones are kept and a portion is missing. Among more than 90,000 clones, around 78% were seen once, and the ten largest hold 0.57%. The material sequenced was PBMCs. The receptor source for this set is a man in his thirties or forties in good health and CMV-seronegative.

The chain couples TRBV25-1 to TRBJ1-4; perhaps TRBD1 as D (6 bases). V lost 2 bases to trimming and J lost 10 bases, with 14 bases between them. This CDR3 has 14 amino acids. Germline CDR1 MGHDK, CDR2 SYGVNS. The CDR3: CASSEGGASGKLFF. In DNA, the CDR3 is TGTGCCAGCAGTGAAGGGGGGGCCAGTGGAAAACTGTTTTTT.

The chain recombines TRBV4-3 with TRBJ2-3; 7 bases match TRBD2. From germline, CDR1 is LGHNA and CDR2 YSLEER. With V trimmed by 0 bases and J by 1 base, 4 bases remained unmatched. The CDR3 is 16 residues long. CDR3 in DNA: TGCGCCAGCAGCCAAGACGCTCTAGCGGGCACAGATACGCAGTATTTT. Translated: CASSQDALAGTDTQYF.

This chain uses TRBV7-3 with TRBJ2-2, with D maybe TRBD2 (5 bases). The CDR3 runs to 17 residues. With 0 bases removed from V and 3 bases from J, the gap between germline ends came to 14 bases. Germline V gives CDR1 SGHTA, CDR2 FQGTGA. In DNA form, the CDR3 reads TGTGCCAGCAGCTTAACGTTCGGACTTACCCACACCGGGGAGCTGTTTTTT. It translates to CASSLTFGLTHTGELFF.

The chain uses TRBV6-5 and TRBJ2-2, with 9 bases that match TRBD1. This CDR3 comprises 15 residues. Germline V CDR1 and CDR2: MNHEY, SVGAGI. V trimming: 6 bases; J trimming: 5 bases; junction bases outside the gene matches: 7. The CDR3 region is CASSRRDRVTGELFF. In DNA, the CDR3 is TGTGCCAGCAGCCGACGGGACAGGGTGACCGGGGAGCTGTTTTTT.

This clone was seen a single time. CDR3 amino acids: CASLAGESYNEQFF. The CDR3 nucleotides read TGTGCCAGCTTAGCGGGGGAGTCCTACAATGAGCAGTTCTTC. V and J are TRBV6-6 and TRBJ2-1; 9 bases match TRBD2. The germline gives CDR1 MNHNY, CDR2 SVGAGI (reference sequence). V was clipped by 8 bases and J by 1 base; unmatched bases: 3. The CDR3 runs to 14 residues.

This chain links TRBV27 with TRBJ2-3; 9 positions match TRBD2. This CDR3 comprises 16 residues. After removal of 3 bases from V and 2 bases from J, the junction contained 6 bases not matched to a gene. From germline, CDR1 is MNHEY and CDR2 SMNVEV (reference sequence). This CDR3 is CASSLGAGGNTDTQYF. In nucleotides, the CDR3 is TGTGCCAGCAGTTTGGGGGCGGGAGGGAACACAGATACGCAGTATTTT.

The CDR3 nucleotides are TGTGCCAGCAGCACCCAGGGGCGTGAGCAGTTCTTC. Encoded protein: CASSTQGREQFF. The chain combines TRBV5-4 with TRBJ2-1; perhaps TRBD1 as D (6 bases). V was clipped by 4 bases and J by 9 bases, with 11 bases between them. The CDR3 consists of 12 residues. Germline V lookup: CDR1 SGHNT, CDR2 YYREEE (reference sequence).